These 15 T cell receptor beta chains came from one sample sequenced in a study of blood T cell repertoires in COVID-19. Clones were sequenced by immunoSEQ multiplex PCR, and TCRdb holds only the in-frame ones, with some missing. This repertoire shows around 24,000 clones, roughly 80% found once; its top ten account for about 50%. What was sequenced was peripheral blood. The receptors shown here come from a man aged 45 to 65 with active or convalescent COVID-19.

V gene TRBV5-1 combines with J gene TRBJ2-1; D remains unclear. The V gene's germline CDR1 is SGHRS and CDR2 YFSETQ. V was pared by 4 bases and J by 3 bases, with 5 bases between. The CDR3 totals 12 residues. CDR3 nucleotides: TGCGCCAGCAGCGCGGACTACAATGAGCAGTTCTTC. This translates into CASSADYNEQFF.

The CDR3 DNA reads TGTGCCAGCAGTTTACTCACAGGGGGCAATCAGCCCCAGCATTTT. It encodes CASSLLTGGNQPQHF. This rearrangement joins TRBV27 to TRBJ1-5, with 7 bases that match TRBD1. J lost 2 bases, V lost 2 bases, and 3 bases had no gene match. The V gene's germline CDR1 is MNHEY and CDR2 SMNVEV (reference sequence). The CDR3 has 15 amino acids.

This clone was recorded only once. The rearrangement joins TRBV5-1 to TRBJ1-4; D is unresolved. CDR1 is SGHRS, CDR2 YFSETQ, per germline. V gave up 0 bases and J gave up 7 bases, with 13 bases separating them. CDR3 length: 15 amino acids. The CDR3 loop reads CASSLGVLSGEKLFF. The CDR3, as DNA: TGCGCCAGCAGCTTGGGAGTCCTCTCGGGTGAAAAACTGTTTTTT.

This CDR3 is CASCTYGLATGELFF. The DNA for the CDR3 is TGTGCCAGCTGCACGTATGGGCTAGCCACCGGGGAGCTGTTTTTT. The chain combines TRBV7-2 with TRBJ2-2, with D perhaps matching TRBD2 (5 bases). Germline-derived CDR1 and CDR2 are SGHTA and FQGNSA. Trimming pared 8 bases from V and 4 bases from J, leaving 17 bases between. The CDR3 is 15 residues long.

This clone was recorded only once. V gene TRBV5-1 combines with J gene TRBJ1-2; no firm D call. V dropped 3 bases and J dropped 1 base, with 13 bases sitting between them. This CDR3 contains 15 residues. Germline V gives CDR1 SGHRS, CDR2 YFSETQ. In nucleotides, the CDR3 is TGCGCCAGCAGCTCAAGGACTGGAATTAACTATGGCTACACCTTC. Amino acid sequence: CASSSRTGINYGYTF.

This clone was counted a single time. The chain employs TRBV9 and TRBJ2-1, with 8 bases matching TRBD2. Germline values: CDR1 SGDLS, CDR2 YYNGEE. V shed 3 bases and J 8 bases; nucleotides not matched to a gene: 10. This CDR3 region has 15 residues. Written as DNA, the CDR3 is TGTGCCAGCAGCGGTAGCGGGGAACTTTACTATGAGCAGTTCTTC. This gives the protein CASSGSGELYYEQFF.

This chain connects TRBV2 to TRBJ2-2; TRBD1 matches at 8 bases. The V and J ends lost 3 bases and 0 bases, in that order; junction bases with no gene match: 6. The germline V gene has CDR1 SNHLY and CDR2 FYNNEI. There are 17 residues in the CDR3. DNA of the CDR3: TGTGCCAGCAGTGATGGGTTACAGGGGGCGAACACCGGGGAGCTGTTTTTT. Translating gives CASSDGLQGANTGELFF.

The genes are TRBV7-2 and TRBJ1-2, with D possibly being TRBD1 (6 bases). Germline CDR1 is SGHTA and CDR2 is FQGNSA. The CDR3 has 14 residues. V lost 5 bases, J lost 3 bases, and 13 bases lay in between. The CDR3 DNA follows: TGTGCCAGCAGCCTGTTGTGGACAGACTATGGCTACACCTTC. It encodes CASSLLWTDYGYTF.

The chain combines TRBV6-6 with TRBJ1-3; TRBD1 matches 9 bases. Losses at the gene ends were 6 bases for V and 1 base for J; bases not matched to a gene: 7. CDR1 and CDR2 (germline): MNHNY, SVGAGI (reference sequence). The CDR3 extends over 16 amino acids. The CDR3 DNA reads as TGTGCCAGCAGCACCGGGACAGGGCGATCTGGAAACACCATATATTTT. Residues: CASSTGTGRSGNTIYF.

This clone was detected once. The CDR3 DNA is TGTGCCAGCTCACCTAGGACAGGGGACGAGCAGTACTTC. It specifies CASSPRTGDEQYF. V is TRBV18 and J is TRBJ2-7, with 9 bases fitting TRBD1. There are 13 residues in the CDR3. CDR1 and CDR2 (germline): KGHSH, LQKENI. Losses at the gene ends were 3 bases for V and 5 bases for J; bases not matched to a gene: 2.

The chain employs TRBV19 and TRBJ2-5; 7 bases are a match to TRBD1. CDR1 and CDR2 from the germline V gene are LNHDA and SQIVND (reference sequence). The CDR3 covers 14 residues. The V gene end was trimmed by 4 bases and the J gene end by 2 bases; junction bases not matched to a gene: 4. CDR3 nucleotides: TGTGCCAGTAGTAGATCGGGACAGCAAGAGACCCAGTACTTC. Translating gives CASSRSGQQETQYF.

This clone was seen a few times. The chain couples TRBV5-4 to TRBJ2-5; no firm D call. The germline V and J ends were trimmed by 1 base and 5 bases, with 9 bases remaining between them. The CDR3 has 13 amino acids. Germline CDR1 SGHNT, CDR2 YYREEE (reference sequence). In DNA form, the CDR3 reads TGTGCCAGCAGCTTGTTTCCTATGGAGACCCAGTACTTC. It codes for CASSLFPMETQYF.

This chain uses TRBV10-2 with TRBJ2-7, with a tentative D call TRBD1 (5 bases). Trimming took 5 bases from V and 6 from J, leaving 17 bases between them. The CDR3 consists of 14 residues. CDR1 is WSHSY and CDR2 is SAAADI in the germline V gene. The CDR3 spells CASSQVDPQGEQYF. The DNA of the CDR3 is TGCGCCAGCAGTCAGGTTGACCCCCAGGGCGAGCAGTACTTC.

The chain carries TRBV19 and TRBJ2-7, with TRBD1 matching 8 bases. This CDR3 contains 16 residues. Trimming at V came to 7 bases and at J to 3 bases, leaving 14 bases not matched to a gene. Germline CDR1 reads LNHDA; CDR2 reads SQIVND (reference sequence). Written as DNA, the CDR3 is TGTGCCAGTACCAAAACCACGGGACAGGAAATCTACGAGCAGTACTTC. Amino acids: CASTKTTGQEIYEQYF. The variable domain in full, completed from reference TRBV19 and TRBJ2-7, reads DGGITQSPKYLFRKEGQNVTLSCEQNLNHDAMYWYRQDPGQGLRLIYYSQIVNDFQKGDIAEGYSVSREKKESFPLTVTSAQKNPTAFYLCASTKTTGQEIYEQYFGPGTRLTVT.

The rearrangement links TRBV7-9 to TRBJ2-3; maybe TRBD1 (5 bases). Trimming pared 1 base from V and 5 bases from J, leaving 10 bases between. The germline V gene encodes CDR1 SEHNR and CDR2 FQNEAQ (reference sequence). The CDR3 consists of 14 residues. CDR3 DNA sequence: TGTGCCAGCAGCTTAGGTACAGGAAAAGATACGCAGTATTTT. It yields the protein CASSLGTGKDTQYF. Full variable domain (missing parts from reference TRBV7-9 and TRBJ2-3): DTGVSQNPRHKITKRGQNVTFRCDPISEHNRLYWYRQTLGQGPEFLTYFQNEAQLEKSRLLSDRFSAERPKGSFSTLEIQRTEQGDSAMYLCASSLGTGKDTQYFGPGTRLTVL.